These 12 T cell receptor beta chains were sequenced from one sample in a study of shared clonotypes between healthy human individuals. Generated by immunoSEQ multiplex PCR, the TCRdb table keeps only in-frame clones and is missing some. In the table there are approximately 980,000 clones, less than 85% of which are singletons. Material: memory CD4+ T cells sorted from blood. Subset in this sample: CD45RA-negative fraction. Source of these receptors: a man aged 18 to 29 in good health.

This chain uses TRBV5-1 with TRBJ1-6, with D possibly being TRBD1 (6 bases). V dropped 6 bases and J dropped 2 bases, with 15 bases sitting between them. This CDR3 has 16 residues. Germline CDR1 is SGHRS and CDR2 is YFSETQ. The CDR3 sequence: CASKRQEGAYNSPLHF. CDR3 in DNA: TGCGCCAGCAAAAGACAGGAGGGCGCCTATAATTCACCCCTCCACTTT.

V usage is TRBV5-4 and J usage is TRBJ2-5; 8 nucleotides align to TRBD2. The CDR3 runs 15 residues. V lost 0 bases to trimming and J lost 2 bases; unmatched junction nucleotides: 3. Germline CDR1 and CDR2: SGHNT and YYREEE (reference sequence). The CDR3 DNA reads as TGTGCCAGCAGCTTGGTGCGGGGGGTGCAAGAGACCCAGTACTTC. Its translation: CASSLVRGVQETQYF.

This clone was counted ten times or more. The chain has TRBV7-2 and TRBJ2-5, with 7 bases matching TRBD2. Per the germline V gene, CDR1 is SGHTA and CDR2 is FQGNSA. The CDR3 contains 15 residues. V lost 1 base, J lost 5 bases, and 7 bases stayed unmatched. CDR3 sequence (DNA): TGTGCCAGCAGCTTAGACGGGGGGTTGAGGGAGACCCAGTACTTC. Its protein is CASSLDGGLRETQYF.

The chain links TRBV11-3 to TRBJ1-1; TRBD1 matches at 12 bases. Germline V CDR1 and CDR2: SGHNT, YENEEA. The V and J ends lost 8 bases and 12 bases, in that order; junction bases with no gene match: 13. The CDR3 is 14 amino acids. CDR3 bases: TGTGCCAGCTCGTCCGGCGGGACAGGGGGCCGTACTTTCTTT. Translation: CASSSGGTGGRTFF.

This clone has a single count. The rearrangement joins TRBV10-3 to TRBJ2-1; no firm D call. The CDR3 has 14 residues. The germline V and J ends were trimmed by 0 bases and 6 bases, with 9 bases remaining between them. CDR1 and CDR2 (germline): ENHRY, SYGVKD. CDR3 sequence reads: CAISESTGINEQFF. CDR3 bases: TGTGCCATCAGTGAGTCGACTGGGATCAATGAGCAGTTCTTC.

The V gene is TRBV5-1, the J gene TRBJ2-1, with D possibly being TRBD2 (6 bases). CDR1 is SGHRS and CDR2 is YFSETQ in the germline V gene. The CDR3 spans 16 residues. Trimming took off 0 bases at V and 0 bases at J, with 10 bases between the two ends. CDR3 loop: CASSLVAASSYNEQFF. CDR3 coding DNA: TGCGCCAGCAGCTTGGTAGCGGCGAGCTCCTACAATGAGCAGTTCTTC.

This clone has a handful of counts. The CDR3 coding sequence is TGTGCCAGCAAATCAGAGGGCCGAGACTCCTACGAGCAGTACTTC. Its protein is CASKSEGRDSYEQYF. The chain recombines TRBV6-5 with TRBJ2-7; a weak D match, TRBD2 (5 bases). CDR3 length: 15 amino acids. Germline V gene sequence: CDR1 MNHEY, CDR2 SVGAGI. V dropped 7 bases and J dropped 0 bases, with 16 bases sitting between them.

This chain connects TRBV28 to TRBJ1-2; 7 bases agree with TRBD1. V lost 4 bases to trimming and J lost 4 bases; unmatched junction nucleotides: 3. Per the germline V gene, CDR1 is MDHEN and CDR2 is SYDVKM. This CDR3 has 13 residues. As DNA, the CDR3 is TGTGCCAGCAGTTCCGGGACAGCCTATGGCTACACCTTC. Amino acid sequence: CASSSGTAYGYTF.

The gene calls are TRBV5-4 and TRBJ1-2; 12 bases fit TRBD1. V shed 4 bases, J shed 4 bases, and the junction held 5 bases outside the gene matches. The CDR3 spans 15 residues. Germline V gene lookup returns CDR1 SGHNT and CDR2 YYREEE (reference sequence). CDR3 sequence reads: CASSPGTGGIYGYTF. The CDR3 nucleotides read TGTGCCAGCAGCCCCGGGACAGGGGGCATCTATGGCTACACCTTC.

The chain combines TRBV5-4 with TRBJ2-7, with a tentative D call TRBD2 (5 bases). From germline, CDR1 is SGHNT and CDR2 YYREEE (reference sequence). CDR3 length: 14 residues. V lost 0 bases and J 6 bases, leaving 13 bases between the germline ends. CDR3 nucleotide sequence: TGTGCCAGCAGCTTGGAGGGAGCACGGGCCGAGCAGTACTTC. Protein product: CASSLEGARAEQYF.

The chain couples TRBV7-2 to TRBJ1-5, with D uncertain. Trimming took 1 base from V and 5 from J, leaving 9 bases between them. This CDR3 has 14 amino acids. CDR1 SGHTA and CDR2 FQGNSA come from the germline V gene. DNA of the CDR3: TGTGCCAGCAGCTTAGGACGCGGGGATCAGCCCCAGCATTTT. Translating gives CASSLGRGDQPQHF.

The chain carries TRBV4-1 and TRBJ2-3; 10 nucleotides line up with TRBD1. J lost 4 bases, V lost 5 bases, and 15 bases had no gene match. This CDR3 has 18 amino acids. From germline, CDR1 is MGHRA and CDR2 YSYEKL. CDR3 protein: CASSSRGAGQGSPDTQYF. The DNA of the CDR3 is TGCGCCAGCAGCTCTCGAGGGGCGGGACAGGGGTCACCAGATACGCAGTATTTT.